Reported below is one T cell receptor beta chain. This specimen belongs to a study of blood T cell repertoires in COVID-19. Study information: Donors in the United States, Italy and Spain gave samples during acute or convalescent COVID-19.

The authors' processing: Reference gene primer amplification gave estimated nucleated cell counts. Sequencing was performed with immunoSEQ multiplex PCR; in TCRdb, only in-frame clones are kept and a portion is missing. Clone size and V and J calls were adopted from that table, with D and trimming inferred from the DNA. The sample has 130,000 to 150,000 clones; roughly 88% are singletons. CDR3 length: 15 residues. Per the germline V gene, CDR1 is MNHEY and CDR2 is SVGAGI. V shed 2 bases, J shed 4 bases, and the junction held 5 bases outside the gene matches. Input material: peripheral blood. The source of this sequence is a woman between 50 and 59 years old with acute or convalescent COVID-19. V gene TRBV6-5 combines with J gene TRBJ1-1, with TRBD1 matching over 9 bases. The CDR3: CASSYATGGGTEAFF. CDR3 coding DNA: TGTGCCAGCAGTTACGCGACAGGGGGTGGCACTGAAGCTTTCTTT.